These 20 T cell receptor beta chains originate from one sample sequenced in a study of post-analysis software for immune sequencing data. Study-wide findings and caveats: About 5 TRBV segments appeared more often in patients than in controls, and TRBV5-6, TRBV5-1 and TRBV20-1 were among these.

Their target antigens are unknown. Unique molecular identifiers tagged the TCR beta cDNA libraries. One entry per CDR3 protein, called by TCRdb with MiXCR from the PCR reads. The sample yields hundreds of thousands of distinct CDR3 sequences, about 50% seen once. Specimen: blood. The receptors stem from a girl aged 5 to 17 with multiple sclerosis.

The chain joins TRBV4-2 to TRBJ2-1, with 8 positions matching TRBD2. From germline, CDR1 is LGHNA and CDR2 YNFKEQ. The ends lost 0 bases at V and 2 bases at J; junction bases unmatched: 6. The CDR3 length is 17 residues. This CDR3 reads CASSQDGAGVPYNEQFF. In DNA, the CDR3 is TGTGCCAGCAGCCAAGATGGAGCGGGAGTCCCCTACAATGAGCAGTTCTTC.

V and J are TRBV20-1 and TRBJ2-7, with D tentatively TRBD1 or TRBD2 (5 bases each). Germline V lookup: CDR1 DFQATT, CDR2 SNEGSKA (reference sequence). V shed 6 bases and J shed 2 bases, with 11 bases lying between them. The CDR3 contains 12 residues. This CDR3 is CSATRDAYEQYF. CDR3 coding DNA: TGCAGTGCCACCAGGGACGCCTACGAGCAGTACTTC.

V gene TRBV6-5 combines with J gene TRBJ2-3; 7 bases fit TRBD1. V trimming: 2 bases; J trimming: 4 bases; junction bases outside the gene matches: 6. Germline CDR1 reads MNHEY; CDR2 reads SVGAGI. This CDR3 region has 15 residues. CDR3 sequence (DNA): TGTGCCAGCAGTTACATAACTACAGGGGCAGATACGCAGTATTTT. Protein: CASSYITTGADTQYF.

The chain has TRBV6-1 and TRBJ1-5; unclear D gene. Germline V gene lookup returns CDR1 MNHNS and CDR2 SASEGT. This CDR3 is built from 15 residues. Trimming shortened V by 1 base and J by 1 base, and 8 bases separated the two germline ends. CDR3 loop: CASSEVVSSNQPQHF. CDR3 bases: TGTGCCAGCAGTGAAGTTGTGTCCAGCAATCAGCCCCAGCATTTT.

The V gene is TRBV5-1, the J gene TRBJ2-7; 9 nucleotides line up with TRBD2. The DNA end lines up better with TRBJ2-5; the J call may be wrong. The germline CDR1 and CDR2 sequences are SGHRS and YFSETQ. The CDR3 covers 15 residues. CDR3 amino acids: CASSLLAGLGETQYF. CDR3 nucleotides: TGCGCCAGCAGCTTGCTAGCGGGGCTGGGGGAGACCCAGTACTTC.

Comment on this clonotype: At one boundary the junction diverges from the germline segment, which might be a read error. The chain is built from TRBV9 and TRBJ2-2; the D gene is possibly TRBD1 (7 bases). CDR3 length: 17 residues. Germline assignment: CDR1 SGDLS and CDR2 YYNGEE. The CDR3 region is CASSTRWGDRDTGERFF. In DNA form, the CDR3 reads TGTGCCAGCAGCACGAGGTGGGGGGACAGAGACACCGGGGAGCGGTTTTTT.

This clonotype was picked up one time. The rearrangement joins TRBV20-1 to TRBJ2-4; 8 nucleotides agree with TRBD2. The DNA matches TRBJ2-7 better at its end, which makes the J call doubtful. This CDR3 has 14 amino acids. From germline, CDR1 is DFQATT and CDR2 SNEGSKA (reference sequence). CDR3 in amino acids: CSAPLAGKTYEQYF. The CDR3 region has the DNA TGCAGTGCTCCCTTAGCGGGGAAAACCTACGAGCAGTACTTC.

About this clonotype itself: Relative to the germline gene, one junction end is altered; a read error may explain this. For the CDR3, the DNA is TGCAGTGCTAGAGATCTAAGGCAGTACAATGGGCAGTTCTTC. Protein sequence: CSARDLRQYNGQFF. This chain links TRBV20-1 with TRBJ2-1, with no clear D. CDR1 and CDR2 (germline): DFQATT, SNEGSKA (reference sequence). The CDR3 is made up of 14 amino acids.

This clonotype was counted a few times. The genes are TRBV7-2 and TRBJ2-1, with D unclear. Germline V CDR1 and CDR2: SGHTA, FQGNSA. Trimming left V 1 base short and J 5 bases short, with 18 bases between. This CDR3 has 17 residues. CDR3 sequence: CASSLGPVQFPHNEQFF. DNA for the CDR3: TGTGCCAGCAGCTTAGGCCCAGTACAATTCCCCCACAATGAGCAGTTCTTC.

The V and J genes are TRBV10-3 and TRBJ1-2, with TRBD1 identical over 9 bases. Trimming removed 9 bases from V and 4 bases from J; junction bases left unmatched: 9. CDR1 and CDR2 (germline): ENHRY, SYGVKD. This CDR3 region has 14 residues. CDR3 loop: CAINSGQGIYGYTF. CDR3 in DNA: TGTGCCATTAACTCTGGACAGGGGATCTATGGCTACACCTTC.

The chain employs TRBV4-1 and TRBJ2-5; D is possibly TRBD1 (5 bases). The CDR3 contains 14 residues. Trimming shortened V by 0 bases and J by 6 bases, and 11 bases separated the two germline ends. Germline V gene lookup returns CDR1 MGHRA and CDR2 YSYEKL. The CDR3 region has the DNA TGCGCCAGCAGCCAAGAAACAGGACCGAAGACCCAGTACTTC. This codes for CASSQETGPKTQYF.

This clonotype was seen once. The rearrangement joins TRBV6-5 to TRBJ1-6, with D perhaps matching TRBD1 (5 bases). Trimming cost V 5 bases and J 7 bases, with 12 bases left between them. CDR1 and CDR2 from the germline V gene are MNHEY and SVGAGI. There are 14 residues in the CDR3. In DNA, the CDR3 is TGTGCCAGCAGTCACCCGGCAGGGAATTCACCCCTCCACTTT. It is translated as CASSHPAGNSPLHF.

This clonotype was counted between two and nine times. Written as DNA, the CDR3 is TGCAGTGCTAGATTTTCGGAAGAAGGTTTTTACGAGCAGTACTTC. Its translation: CSARFSEEGFYEQYF. V and J are TRBV20-1 and TRBJ2-4; D not resolved. The J call is doubtful: the DNA matches TRBJ2-7 better. This CDR3 has 15 residues. CDR1 and CDR2 (germline): DFQATT, SNEGSKA (reference sequence).

The chain joins TRBV5-1 to TRBJ1-5; D uncertain. V lost 0 bases and J lost 3, with 7 bases in between. The V gene's germline CDR1 is SGHRS and CDR2 YFSETQ. This CDR3 comprises 14 residues. CDR3 region: CASSLADFNQPQHF. In DNA, the CDR3 is TGCGCCAGCAGCTTGGCGGACTTCAATCAGCCCCAGCATTTT.

The rearrangement joins TRBV12-5 to TRBJ2-7, with TRBD2 matching over 7 bases. This CDR3 has 15 amino acids. V was pared by 3 bases and J by 2 bases, with 7 bases of the junction left unmatched. Germline V gene data show CDR1 as LGHNT and CDR2 as FRNRAP. DNA of the CDR3: TGTGCTAGTGGTTTCCGACTAGCAGCCGCCTACGAGCAGTACTTC. Translated: CASGFRLAAAYEQYF.

V is TRBV21-1 and J is TRBJ2-7; TRBD2, the table's D call, lacks a check against the DNA. TRBV21-1 is flagged as a pseudogene. The CDR3 totals 14 residues. The CDR3 region has the DNA TGTGCCAGCAACTTCCGGGGCTATTCCTACGAGCAGTACTTC. This translates into CASNFRGYSYEQYF.

This clonotype was seen many times. The J gene is TRBJ2-3, the V gene TRBV20-1; possibly TRBD1 or TRBD2 for D (5 bases each). The CDR3 sequence is 14 residues long. V was cut by 1 base and J by 10 bases, with 18 bases left in between. CDR1 is DFQATT, CDR2 SNEGSKA, per germline (reference sequence). The CDR3 coding sequence is TGCAGTGCTAGAGTCGGGGACGGACCGATATCGCAGTATTTT. Translating it yields CSARVGDGPISQYF.

This clonotype was seen only once. The chain employs TRBV6-5 and TRBJ2-6; D remains unclear. Germline assignment: CDR1 MNHEY and CDR2 SVGAGI. The V end lost 0 bases, the J end lost 4 bases, and 10 bases lay between the germline ends. The CDR3 totals 16 residues. The DNA for the CDR3 is TGTGCCAGCAGTTACTCTCAGGCGACGGGGGCCAACGTCCTGACTTTC. Translated, it gives CASSYSQATGANVLTF.

The V and J genes are TRBV28 and TRBJ1-5; D is undetermined. The length of the CDR3 is 14 residues. Trimming removed 7 bases from V and 2 bases from J, with 12 bases in between. The germline CDR1 and CDR2 sequences are MDHEN and SYDVKM. CDR3 sequence (DNA): TGTGCCAGCAATATGGTTCCTGGCAATCAGCCCCAGCATTTT. Protein: CASNMVPGNQPQHF.

The chain links TRBV2 to TRBJ2-5; 7 nucleotides align to TRBD2. Germline V lookup: CDR1 SNHLY, CDR2 FYNNEI. The V gene end was trimmed by 6 bases and the J gene end by 4 bases; junction bases not matched to a gene: 11. This CDR3 comprises 15 residues. CDR3: CASRPAMSGAETQYF. The CDR3 DNA follows: TGTGCCAGCAGGCCCGCAATGAGCGGGGCAGAGACCCAGTACTTC.